This T cell receptor (beta chain) was profiled in a study of blood T cell repertoires in COVID-19. Study context: Sample material is recorded as cDNA or gDNA derived from T cells, B-cell-depleted T cells, or PBMCs.

Sequencing was performed with immunoSEQ multiplex PCR; in TCRdb, only in-frame clones are kept and a portion is missing. The sample shows 84,000 or so clones, roughly 87% of them seen only once. V shed 7 bases and J shed 4 bases, with 14 bases lying between them. The germline CDR1 and CDR2 sequences are SQVTM and ANQGSEA. This CDR3 comprises 13 residues. The chain recombines TRBV29-1 with TRBJ1-5, with D unresolved. This TCR derives from a man between 65 and 85 years old with acute or convalescent COVID-19. What was sequenced was peripheral blood. The CDR3 sequence: CSDAGRGNQPQHF. CDR3 coding DNA: TGCAGCGATGCGGGTCGAGGGAATCAGCCCCAGCATTTT.